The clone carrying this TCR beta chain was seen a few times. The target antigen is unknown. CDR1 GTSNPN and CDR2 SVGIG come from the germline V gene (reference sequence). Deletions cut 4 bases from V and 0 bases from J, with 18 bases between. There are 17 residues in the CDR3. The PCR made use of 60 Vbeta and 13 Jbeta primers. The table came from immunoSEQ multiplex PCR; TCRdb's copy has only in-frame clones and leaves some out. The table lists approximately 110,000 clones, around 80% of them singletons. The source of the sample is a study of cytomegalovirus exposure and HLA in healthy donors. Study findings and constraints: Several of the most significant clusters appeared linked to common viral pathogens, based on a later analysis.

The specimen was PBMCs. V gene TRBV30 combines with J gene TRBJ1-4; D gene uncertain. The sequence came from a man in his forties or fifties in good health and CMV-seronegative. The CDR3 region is CAWTRGEVVATNEKLFF. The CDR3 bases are TGTGCCTGGACCCGCGGGGAAGTCGTTGCAACTAATGAAAAACTGTTTTTT.